This is a list of T cell receptor beta chains from one sample in a study of Ad26.COV2.S vaccination and SARS-CoV-2 variants. TCRdb's table, derived via immunoSEQ multiplex PCR, lists solely in-frame clones and lacks some. The repertoire consists of around 300,000 clones, with roughly 90% occurring once and the leading ten covering 5.5%. This material consisted of peripheral blood, taken in a trial of Ad26.COV2.S vaccine versus placebo. These receptors were collected from a person aged 18-60 years who received the Ad26.COV2.S COVID-19 vaccine or a placebo. Each CDR3 is given without its conserved first and last residue. A D gene is named only where the DNA matches it firmly.

cdr3_aa,d_call,v_call,j_call
ASSYGGANEKLF,NA,TRBV6-2/TRBV6-3,TRBJ1-4
ASSIEGRVMNTEAF,NA,TRBV19,TRBJ1-1
ASSLSAETQY,NA,TRBV7-9,TRBJ2-5
ASSSTSRYEQY,NA,TRBV7-9,TRBJ2-7
ASTAAGGHTEAF,TRBD1,TRBV27,TRBJ1-1
ASSPMDSGSGNTIY,NA,TRBV6-2/TRBV6-3,TRBJ1-3
AWSVMTGAYNEQF,NA,TRBV30,TRBJ2-1
ASSPSNWYTDTQY,NA,TRBV18,TRBJ2-3
ASSLTQGGYT,NA,TRBV5-8,TRBJ1-2
ASTSRRGLHYGYT,TRBD1,TRBV6-5,TRBJ1-2
ATRTGPGYT,NA,TRBV6-6,TRBJ1-2
AISSQHRDPLGTQY,NA,TRBV10-3,TRBJ2-5
ATSATAPNEKLF,NA,TRBV24-1,TRBJ1-4
ASSPQKTYTGTEAF,NA,TRBV11-1,TRBJ1-1
ASSLGRGTEAF,NA,TRBV28,TRBJ1-1
ASSPRQTNYGYT,NA,TRBV7-9,TRBJ1-2
ASSLWQDGNTIY,NA,TRBV5-5,TRBJ1-3
ASSLTGGAGNYGYT,TRBD1,TRBV3-1/TRBV3-2,TRBJ1-2
ASSQGDRGPVDGYT,TRBD1,TRBV7-9,TRBJ1-2
ASSLRTTSSYNEQF,NA,TRBV11-2,TRBJ2-1
ASRRVGGTEAF,NA,TRBV19,TRBJ1-1
ASSSTTANYGYT,NA,TRBV13,TRBJ1-2
ASSEYGLSLGAPNSPLH,NA,TRBV2,TRBJ1-6